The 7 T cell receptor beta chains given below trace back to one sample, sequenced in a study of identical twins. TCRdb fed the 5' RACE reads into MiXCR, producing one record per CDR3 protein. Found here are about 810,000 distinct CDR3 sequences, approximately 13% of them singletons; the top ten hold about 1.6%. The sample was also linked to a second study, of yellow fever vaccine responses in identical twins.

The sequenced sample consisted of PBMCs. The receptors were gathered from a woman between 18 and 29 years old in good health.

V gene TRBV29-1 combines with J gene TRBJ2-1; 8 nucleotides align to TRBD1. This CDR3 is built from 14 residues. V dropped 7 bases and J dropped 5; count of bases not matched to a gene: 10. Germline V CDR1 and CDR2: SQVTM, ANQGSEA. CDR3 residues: CSADRDSIDNEQFF. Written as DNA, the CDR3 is TGCAGCGCGGACAGGGACTCGATAGACAATGAGCAGTTCTTC.

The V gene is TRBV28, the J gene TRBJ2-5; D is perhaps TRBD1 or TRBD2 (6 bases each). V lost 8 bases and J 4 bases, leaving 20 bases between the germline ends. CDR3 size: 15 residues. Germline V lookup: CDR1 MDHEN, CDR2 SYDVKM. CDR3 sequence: CASGRGQIDAETQYF. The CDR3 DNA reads TGTGCCAGCGGACGGGGGCAGATAGACGCAGAGACCCAGTACTTC.

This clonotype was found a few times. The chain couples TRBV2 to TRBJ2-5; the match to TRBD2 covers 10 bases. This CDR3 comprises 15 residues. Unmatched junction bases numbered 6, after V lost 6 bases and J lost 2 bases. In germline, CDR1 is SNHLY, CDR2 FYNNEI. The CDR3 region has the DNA TGTGCCAGCAGAGACAGGACTAGCGGACAAGAGACCCAGTACTTC. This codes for CASRDRTSGQETQYF.

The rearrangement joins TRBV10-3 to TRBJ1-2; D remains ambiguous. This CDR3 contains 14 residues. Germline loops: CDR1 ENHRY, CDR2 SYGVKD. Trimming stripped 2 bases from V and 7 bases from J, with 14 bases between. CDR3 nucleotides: TGTGCCATCAGTGAGCGCGACAACTATAGTGGCTACACCTTC. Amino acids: CAISERDNYSGYTF.

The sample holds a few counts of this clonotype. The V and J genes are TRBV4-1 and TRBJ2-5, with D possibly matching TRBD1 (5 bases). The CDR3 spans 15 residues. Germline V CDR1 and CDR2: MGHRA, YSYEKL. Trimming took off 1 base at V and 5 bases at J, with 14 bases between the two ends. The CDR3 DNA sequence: TGCGCCAGCAGCCAAGGACAGTCCGAAGTGGAGACCCAGTACTTC. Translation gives CASSQGQSEVETQYF.

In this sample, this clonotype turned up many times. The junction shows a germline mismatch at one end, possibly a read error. As DNA, the CDR3 is TGCGCCAGCAGCCCTAGCGGGGGGGCTCGCACAGATACGCAGTATTTT. It codes for CASSPSGGARTDTQYF. The J gene is TRBJ2-3, the V gene TRBV11-2, with 12 bases aligning to TRBD2. The germline V gene encodes CDR1 SGHAT and CDR2 FQNNGV. The CDR3 consists of 16 residues. The variable domain in full, with the rest retrieved from reference TRBV11-2 and TRBJ2-3, is EAGVAQSPRYKIIEKRQSVAFWCNPISGHATLYWYQQILGQGPKLLIQFQNNGVVDDSQLPKDRFSAERLKGVDSTLKIQPAKLEDSAVYLCASSPSGGARTDTQYFGPGTRLTVL.

The CDR3 DNA reads as TGTGCCAGCAGTTTTAGCTTCGGGACAGGCTCCTACGAGCAGTACTTC. Translating gives CASSFSFGTGSYEQYF. This chain uses TRBV12-3 or TRBV12-4 with TRBJ2-7; 8 positions match TRBD1. This CDR3 comprises 16 residues. With 3 bases clipped from V and 0 bases from J, the junction kept 7 bases outside the gene matches.